Each of the 12 T cell receptor beta chains below was sequenced from the same sample in a study of OX40 agonist ivuxolimab in advanced cancers. Method: immunoSEQ multiplex PCR; TCRdb's copy keeps in-frame clones and lacks some. Here the sample spans around 70,000 clones, around nine tenths being singletons. Specimen: CD4+ or CD8+ T cells sorted from blood, collected in a trial of the OX40 agonist ivuxolimab. The receptor source for this set is an adult with an advanced solid tumor such as melanoma, head and neck, liver or kidney cancer.

The chain has TRBV2 and TRBJ1-4, with no clear D. This CDR3 is built from 14 residues. Deletions cut 4 bases from V and 0 bases from J, with 6 bases between. Germline assignment: CDR1 SNHLY and CDR2 FYNNEI. CDR3 coding DNA: TGTGCCAGCAGTGCCACTGCAACTAATGAAAAACTGTTTTTT. Translating it yields CASSATATNEKLFF.

The chain carries TRBV12-2 and TRBJ1-3; the tabulated D call, TRBD1, remains unverified against the DNA. TRBV12-2 is assigned pseudogene status. The length of the CDR3 is 20 residues. The CDR3 here is CASRSGGFRDRLYPGNTIYF. CDR3 nucleotides: TGTGCAAGTCGCTCAGGGGGTTTCCGGGACAGACTTTATCCTGGAAACACCATATATTTT.

This chain links TRBV10-3 with TRBJ2-1; 8 positions agree with TRBD1. Trimming removed 6 bases from V and 6 bases from J; junction bases left unmatched: 7. Germline CDR1 ENHRY, CDR2 SYGVKD. The CDR3 consists of 14 residues. The CDR3 sequence: CAISPETGVNEQFF. The CDR3, as DNA: TGTGCCATCAGCCCGGAGACAGGGGTCAATGAGCAGTTCTTC.

This chain connects TRBV19 to TRBJ1-2; D unresolved. Trimming pared 4 bases from V and 4 bases from J, leaving 10 bases between. Germline CDR1 reads LNHDA; CDR2 reads SQIVND (reference sequence). The CDR3 is made up of 13 amino acids. The CDR3, as DNA: TGTGCCAGTAGTACCTCAGTTCTCTATGGCTACACCTTC. It is translated as CASSTSVLYGYTF.

The sample holds one count of this clone. The genes are TRBV19 and TRBJ1-5; D remains unclear. CDR3 length: 15 amino acids. V gave up 5 bases and J gave up 1 base, with 12 bases separating them. Germline values: CDR1 LNHDA, CDR2 SQIVND (reference sequence). The chain's CDR3 is CASSGVHSSNQPQHF. As DNA, the CDR3 is TGTGCCAGTAGTGGGGTTCACTCAAGCAATCAGCCCCAGCATTTT. The full variable domain, its missing parts supplied by reference TRBV19 and TRBJ1-5, is DGGITQSPKYLFRKEGQNVTLSCEQNLNHDAMYWYRQDPGQGLRLIYYSQIVNDFQKGDIAEGYSVSREKKESFPLTVTSAQKNPTAFYLCASSGVHSSNQPQHFGDGTRLSIL.

This chain uses TRBV15 with TRBJ2-1, with 7 bases identical to TRBD2. Trimming at V came to 5 bases and at J to 6 bases, leaving 13 bases not matched to a gene. The length of the CDR3 is 16 residues. The germline V gene has CDR1 LNHNV and CDR2 YYDKDF (reference sequence). The DNA of the CDR3 is TGTGCCACCAGCCGGGGGATCCGGACTAGACTCAATGAGCAGTTCTTC. Its protein is CATSRGIRTRLNEQFF.

This chain uses TRBV4-1 with TRBJ1-1; D call uncertain. Trimming took 1 base from V and 3 from J, leaving 3 bases between them. CDR1 and CDR2 (germline): MGHRA, YSYEKL. The CDR3 consists of 12 residues. The CDR3 spells CASSQGHTEAFF. Here the CDR3 DNA reads TGCGCCAGCAGCCAAGGACACACTGAAGCTTTCTTT.

Note on this clone: At one end, the junction sequence differs from germline, possibly due to a read error. CDR3 loop: CASSPERDGSYKQYF. The CDR3 coding sequence is TGTGCCAGCAGCCCCGAGCGGGATGGGTCCTACAAGCAGTACTTC. The V and J genes are TRBV4-2 and TRBJ2-7; TRBD2 matches at 7 bases. This CDR3 is built from 15 residues. CDR1 is LGHNA and CDR2 is YNFKEQ in the germline V gene.

V is TRBV30 and J is TRBJ2-7, with 13 bases that match TRBD2. CDR1 and CDR2 (germline): GTSNPN, SVGIG (reference sequence). Germline trimming cut 0 bases from V and 2 bases from J; bases unmatched to any gene: 1. The CDR3 is 15 amino acids. In DNA, the CDR3 is TGTGCCTGGAGTGTTGGACTAGCGGGAGCCTACGAGCAGTACTTC. This codes for CAWSVGLAGAYEQYF.

This chain links TRBV19 with TRBJ2-7, with D perhaps matching TRBD1 (5 bases). Trimming removed 4 bases at V and 3 bases at J, with 10 bases between. Looked up from germline, CDR1 is LNHDA and CDR2 is SQIVND (reference sequence). The length of the CDR3 is 13 residues. CDR3 sequence (DNA): TGTGCCAGTAGTACGGACATGTTCTACGAGCAGTACTTC. It translates to CASSTDMFYEQYF. The full variable domain, with the rest looked up from reference TRBV19 and TRBJ2-7, is DGGITQSPKYLFRKEGQNVTLSCEQNLNHDAMYWYRQDPGQGLRLIYYSQIVNDFQKGDIAEGYSVSREKKESFPLTVTSAQKNPTAFYLCASSTDMFYEQYFGPGTRLTVT.

The chain is built from TRBV9 and TRBJ2-1; 13 bases agree with TRBD2. CDR3 length: 15 amino acids. After removal of 4 bases from V and 6 bases from J, the junction contained 4 bases not matched to a gene. Germline-derived CDR1 and CDR2 are SGDLS and YYNGEE. This CDR3 is CASSPRLAGGNEQFF. The CDR3 coding sequence is TGTGCCAGCAGCCCCCGACTAGCGGGAGGCAATGAGCAGTTCTTC. Drawing the rest from reference TRBV9 and TRBJ2-1, the complete variable domain is DSGVTQTPKHLITATGQRVTLRCSPRSGDLSVYWYQQSLDQGLQFLIQYYNGEERAKGNILERFSAQQFPDLHSELNLSSLELGDSALYFCASSPRLAGGNEQFFGPGTRLTVL.

The V call is TRBV14, the J call TRBJ1-2, with D unclear. The CDR3 loop spans 17 amino acids. The ends were cut back, 1 base at V and 4 bases at J, with 19 bases in the middle. Germline V CDR1 and CDR2: SGHDN, FVKESK. In nucleotides, the CDR3 is TGTGCCAGCAGCCAAGTCTGGGGAAAACCTAGCCTCTATGGCTACACCTTC. Amino acid sequence: CASSQVWGKPSLYGYTF.